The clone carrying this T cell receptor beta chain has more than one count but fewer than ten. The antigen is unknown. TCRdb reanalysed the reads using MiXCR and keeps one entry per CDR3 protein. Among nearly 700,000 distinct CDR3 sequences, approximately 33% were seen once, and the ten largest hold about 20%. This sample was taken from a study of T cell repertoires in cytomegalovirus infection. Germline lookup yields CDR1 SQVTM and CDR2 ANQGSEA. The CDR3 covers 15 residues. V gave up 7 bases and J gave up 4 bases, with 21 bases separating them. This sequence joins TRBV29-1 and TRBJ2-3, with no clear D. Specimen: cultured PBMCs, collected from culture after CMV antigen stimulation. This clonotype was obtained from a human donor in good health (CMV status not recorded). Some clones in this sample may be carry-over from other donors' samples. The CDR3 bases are TGCAGCGCCTCTCGAGGTATAGGTGACGCAGATACGCAGTATTTT. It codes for CSASRGIGDADTQYF.